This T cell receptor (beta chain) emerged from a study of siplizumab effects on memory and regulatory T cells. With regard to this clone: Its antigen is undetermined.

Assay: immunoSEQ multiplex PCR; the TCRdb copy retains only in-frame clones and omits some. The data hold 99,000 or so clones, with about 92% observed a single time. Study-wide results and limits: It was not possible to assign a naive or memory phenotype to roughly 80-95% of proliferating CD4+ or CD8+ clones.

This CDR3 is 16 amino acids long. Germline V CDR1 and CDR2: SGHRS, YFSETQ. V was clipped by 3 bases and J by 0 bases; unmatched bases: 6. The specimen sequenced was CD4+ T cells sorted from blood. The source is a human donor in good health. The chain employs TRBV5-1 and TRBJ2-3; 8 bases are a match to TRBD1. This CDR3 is CASSSTTGASTDTQYF. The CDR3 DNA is TGCGCCAGCAGCTCCACGACAGGGGCGAGCACAGATACGCAGTATTTT. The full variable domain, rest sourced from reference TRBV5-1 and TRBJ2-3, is KAGVTQTPRYLIKTRGQQVTLSCSPISGHRSVSWYQQTPGQGLQFLFEYFSETQRNKGNFPGRFSGRQFSNSRSEMNVSTLELGDSALYLCASSSTTGASTDTQYFGPGTRLTVL.